Following are 15 T cell receptor beta chains from one sample sequenced in a study of Ad26.COV2.S vaccination and SARS-CoV-2 variants. Treatment: some 20 received Ad26.COV2.S at low or high dose, single or two shots; roughly five received placebo; per-sample allocation not given. Vaccine and placebo recipients were sampled on day 63 after the first injection. The repertoire was sequenced with immunoSEQ multiplex PCR; TCRdb's copy has only in-frame clones and lacks some. The sample lists approximately 480,000 clones, roughly 87% seen once, with 9.5% to 15% in the top ten. The sample here was peripheral blood, taken in a trial of Ad26.COV2.S vaccine versus placebo. These receptors all come from a person between 18 and 59 years old who received the Ad26.COV2.S COVID-19 vaccine or a placebo.

This chain connects TRBV28 to TRBJ1-6; TRBD1 might be the D (5 bases). In germline, CDR1 is MDHEN, CDR2 SYDVKM. V lost 6 bases and J lost 0, with 24 bases in between. The CDR3 sequence is 20 residues long. The CDR3 DNA reads TGTGCCAGCAGCCCTGACAGCGCAAGGCTTCGCAGCTCCTATAATTCACCCCTCCACTTT. Translating it yields CASSPDSARLRSSYNSPLHF.

The chain uses TRBV25-1 and TRBJ1-2; D is undetermined. Per the germline V gene, CDR1 is MGHDK and CDR2 is SYGVNS. The CDR3 sequence is 13 residues long. Trimming removed 1 base from V and 6 bases from J, with 9 bases in between. CDR3 loop: CASSESRYDGYTF. CDR3 nucleotides: TGTGCCAGCAGTGAATCCAGATATGATGGCTACACCTTC.

The chain is built from TRBV2 and TRBJ1-1; D ambiguous. Germline loops: CDR1 SNHLY, CDR2 FYNNEI. V lost 2 bases, J lost 4 bases, and 11 bases lay in between. The CDR3 has 14 amino acids. CDR3 bases: TGTGCCAGCAGTGAATCTGGCGGGGTCACTGAAGCTTTCTTT. This translates into CASSESGGVTEAFF.

The CDR3 nucleotides read TGTGCCATCAGTCTGCGGGAAGGGGACACTGAAGCTTTCTTT. It encodes CAISLREGDTEAFF. The chain recombines TRBV10-3 with TRBJ1-1, with TRBD1 as a possible D gene (5 bases). This CDR3 has 14 amino acids. Germline values: CDR1 ENHRY, CDR2 SYGVKD. V lost 5 bases, J lost 3 bases, and 13 bases lay in between.

The chain carries TRBV7-2 and TRBJ1-1; the D gene is possibly TRBD1 (6 bases). The germline CDR1 and CDR2 sequences are SGHTA and FQGNSA. This CDR3 is 16 amino acids long. The V and J ends lost 7 bases and 4 bases respectively, with 22 bases between them. The chain's CDR3 is CASTRTGGGAGTEAFF. In nucleotides, the CDR3 is TGTGCCAGCACCCGAACCGGTGGGGGGGCCGGCACTGAAGCTTTCTTT.

This chain uses TRBV21-1 with TRBJ1-4; the table's D call, TRBD1, was not checked against the DNA. TRBV21-1 has pseudogene status. The CDR3 spans 13 residues. CDR3 residues: CASSKPQNEKLFF. The CDR3 DNA reads as TGTGCCAGCAGCAAACCCCAGAATGAAAAACTGTTTTTT.

This clone was recorded once. The genes are TRBV28 and TRBJ1-5; 8 bases line up with TRBD1. The V gene's germline CDR1 is MDHEN and CDR2 SYDVKM. V trimming: 6 bases; J trimming: 0 bases; junction bases outside the gene matches: 4. This CDR3 is 15 amino acids long. The DNA of the CDR3 is TGTGCCAGCAGCTGGGACAGGTATAGCAATCAGCCCCAGCATTTT. Protein product: CASSWDRYSNQPQHF.

The rearrangement links TRBV30 to TRBJ2-7; 7 nucleotides align to TRBD2. Germline-derived CDR1 and CDR2 are GTSNPN and SVGIG (reference sequence). CDR3 length: 16 amino acids. V was pared by 0 bases and J by 0 bases, with 8 bases of the junction left unmatched. The CDR3 DNA sequence: TGTGCCTGGAGTGTAGGTCTAGCGGCTCTCTCCTACGAGCAGTACTTC. Residues: CAWSVGLAALSYEQYF.

V and J are TRBV6-6 and TRBJ2-7; D possibly uses TRBD1 or TRBD2 (5 bases each). The germline V and J ends were trimmed by 0 bases and 5 bases, with 11 bases remaining between them. Germline V gene data show CDR1 as MNHNY and CDR2 as SVGAGI (reference sequence). The CDR3 is 14 amino acids. CDR3 in amino acids: CASSYSGDVNEQYF. The CDR3 DNA sequence: TGTGCCAGCAGTTACTCCGGGGACGTGAACGAGCAGTACTTC.

This clone has more than one count but fewer than ten. The chain has TRBV10-3 and TRBJ2-7; TRBD2 matches 12 bases. The CDR3 runs to 16 residues. CDR1 is ENHRY, CDR2 SYGVKD, per germline. J gave up 2 bases and V 10 bases, and 12 bases lay outside the gene matches. The CDR3, as DNA: TGTGCCACCAAGTCCCTAGCGGGAGGGCAGGCCTACGAGCAGTACTTC. As protein: CATKSLAGGQAYEQYF.

This clone has only a few counts. The chain carries TRBV19 and TRBJ2-3, with 8 bases identical to TRBD2. The CDR3 spans 16 residues. With 6 bases clipped from V and 4 bases from J, the junction kept 12 bases outside the gene matches. Germline V CDR1 and CDR2: LNHDA, SQIVND (reference sequence). The CDR3 nucleotides are TGTGCCAGTAGGCCTACGAGCGGGAGTCTGGCAGATACGCAGTATTTT. This sequence encodes CASRPTSGSLADTQYF.

This chain connects TRBV27 to TRBJ1-2; D is possibly TRBD1 (5 bases). Germline assignment: CDR1 MNHEY and CDR2 SMNVEV (reference sequence). The CDR3 loop spans 14 amino acids. V dropped 0 bases and J dropped 4 bases, with 9 bases sitting between them. In DNA, the CDR3 is TGTGCCAGCAGTTTATCGTCGGGGCCCTATGGCTACACCTTC. Protein product: CASSLSSGPYGYTF.

The genes are TRBV4-2 and TRBJ2-3, with 7 bases identical to TRBD2. The CDR3 loop spans 14 amino acids. CDR1 and CDR2 from the germline V gene are LGHNA and YNFKEQ. With 4 bases clipped from V and 5 bases from J, the junction kept 6 bases outside the gene matches. CDR3 sequence (DNA): TGTGCCAGCAGCCCCACTAGCGCGGGAGATACGCAGTATTTT. Translation gives CASSPTSAGDTQYF.

The chain is built from TRBV15 and TRBJ2-5, with 9 bases lining up with TRBD2. This CDR3 contains 17 residues. Germline loops: CDR1 LNHNV, CDR2 YYDKDF (reference sequence). The V and J ends lost 0 bases and 4 bases, in that order; junction bases with no gene match: 9. CDR3 DNA sequence: TGTGCCACCAGCAGAGATCGCAGAGCGGGAGGCGGAGAGACCCAGTACTTC. Residues: CATSRDRRAGGGETQYF. Filled out from reference TRBV15 and TRBJ2-5, the complete variable domain reads DAMVIQNPRYQVTQFGKPVTLSCSQTLNHNVMYWYQQKSSQAPKLLFHYYDKDFNNEADTPDNFQSRRPNTSFCFLDIRSPGLGDTAMYLCATSRDRRAGGGETQYFGPGTRLLVL.

This clone was counted a few times. The V and J genes are TRBV2 and TRBJ1-1; perhaps TRBD1 as D (5 bases). The CDR3 is 15 amino acids. CDR1 SNHLY and CDR2 FYNNEI come from the germline V gene. V lost 7 bases to trimming and J lost 5 bases, with 20 bases between them. The chain's CDR3 is CASTPTSGGRTEAFF. The CDR3 bases are TGTGCCAGCACGCCTACCTCGGGGGGTAGGACTGAAGCTTTCTTT.